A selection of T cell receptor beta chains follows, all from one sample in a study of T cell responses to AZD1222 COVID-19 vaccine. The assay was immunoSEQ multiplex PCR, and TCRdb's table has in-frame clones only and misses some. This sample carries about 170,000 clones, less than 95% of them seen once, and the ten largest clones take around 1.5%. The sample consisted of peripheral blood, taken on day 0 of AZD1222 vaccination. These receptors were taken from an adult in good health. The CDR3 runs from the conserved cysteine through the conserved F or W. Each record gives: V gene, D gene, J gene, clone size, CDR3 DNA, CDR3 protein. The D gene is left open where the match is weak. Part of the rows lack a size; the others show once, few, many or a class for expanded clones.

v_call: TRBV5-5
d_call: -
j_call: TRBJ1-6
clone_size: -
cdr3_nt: TGTGCCAGCAGCTTGGTCCCCATAAGCTCCTATAATTCACCCCTCCACTTT
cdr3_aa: CASSLVPISSYNSPLHF

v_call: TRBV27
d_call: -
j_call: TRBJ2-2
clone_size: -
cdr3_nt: TGTGCCAGCAGTTGGACGGCGAACACCGGGGAGCTGTTTTTT
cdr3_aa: CASSWTANTGELFF

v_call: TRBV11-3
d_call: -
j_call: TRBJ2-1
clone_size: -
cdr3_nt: TGTGCCAGCAGCTCCGTGTCCCTCGGGACCGAGCAGTTCTTC
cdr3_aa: CASSSVSLGTEQFF

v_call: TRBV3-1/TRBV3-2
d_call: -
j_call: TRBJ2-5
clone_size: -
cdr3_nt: TGTGCCAGCAGCCAACATCCCTCACGGGGGGCTCTACAAGAGACCCAGTACTTC
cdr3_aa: CASSQHPSRGALQETQYF

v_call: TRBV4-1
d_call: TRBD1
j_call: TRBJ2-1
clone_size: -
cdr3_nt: TGCGCCAGCAGCGGGCCGGGACAGGGTCAGGCTAGCAATGAGCAGTTCTTC
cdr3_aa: CASSGPGQGQASNEQFF

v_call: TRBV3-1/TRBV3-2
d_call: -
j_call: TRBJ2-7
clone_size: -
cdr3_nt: TGTGCCAGCAGCCCCCGGGGCTACGAGCAGTACTTC
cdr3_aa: CASSPRGYEQYF

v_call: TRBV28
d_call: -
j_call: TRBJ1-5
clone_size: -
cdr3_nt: TGTGCCAGCAGTCCCATTAAACAGGACCGGCCCCTCTATAGCAATCAGCCCCAGCATTTT
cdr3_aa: CASSPIKQDRPLYSNQPQHF

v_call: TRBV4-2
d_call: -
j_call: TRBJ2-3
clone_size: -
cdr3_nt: TGTGCCAGCAGCCAAGTTAGGGGGCAGCGGGGTCTTTCCGAAACTAGCACAGATACGCAGTATTTT
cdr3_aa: CASSQVRGQRGLSETSTDTQYF

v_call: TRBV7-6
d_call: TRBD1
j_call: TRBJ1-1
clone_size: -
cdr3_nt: TGTGCCAGCAGCTTAGCGGTAACAGGGGGCTTCCCGAACACTGAAGCTTTCTTT
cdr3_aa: CASSLAVTGGFPNTEAFF

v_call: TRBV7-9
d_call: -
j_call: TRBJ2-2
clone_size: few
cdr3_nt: TGTGCCAGCAGCGGAGGAGGACAGCCGAACACCGGGGAGCTGTTTTTT
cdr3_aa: CASSGGGQPNTGELFF

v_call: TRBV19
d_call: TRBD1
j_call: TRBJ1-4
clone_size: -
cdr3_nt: TGTGCCAGTACCGATAGGGCCGGGACAGGGTCTGAAAAACTGTTTTTT
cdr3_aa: CASTDRAGTGSEKLFF

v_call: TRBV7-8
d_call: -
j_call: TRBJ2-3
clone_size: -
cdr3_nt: TGTGCCAGCAGCTTAATAGGGGTGCCCACAGATACGCAGTATTTT
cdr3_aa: CASSLIGVPTDTQYF

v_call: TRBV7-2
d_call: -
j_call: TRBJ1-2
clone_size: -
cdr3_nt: TGTGCCAGCAGGTTCGGCGGGGGGAACTATGGCTACACCTTC
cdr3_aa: CASRFGGGNYGYTF

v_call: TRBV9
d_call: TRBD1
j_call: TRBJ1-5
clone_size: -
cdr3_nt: TGTGCCAGCAGCGTAGGGGTGACAGGGACTCAGCCCCAGCATTTT
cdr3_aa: CASSVGVTGTQPQHF

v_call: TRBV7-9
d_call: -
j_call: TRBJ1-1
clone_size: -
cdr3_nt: TGTGCCAGCAGTTACGGACAGCGCATGAACACTGAAGCTTTCTTT
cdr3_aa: CASSYGQRMNTEAFF

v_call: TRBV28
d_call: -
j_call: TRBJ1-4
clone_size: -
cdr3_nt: TGTGCCAGCAGTTCAGGGTCTAATGAAAAACTGTTTTTT
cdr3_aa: CASSSGSNEKLFF

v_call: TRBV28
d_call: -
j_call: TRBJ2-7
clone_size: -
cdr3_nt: TGTGCCAGCCCACCCTTAGGACAGAGCTCCTACGAGCAGTACTTC
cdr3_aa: CASPPLGQSSYEQYF

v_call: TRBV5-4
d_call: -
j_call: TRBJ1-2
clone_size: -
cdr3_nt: TGTGCCAGCAGCTTGGGGGGGTATGGCTACACCTTC
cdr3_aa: CASSLGGYGYTF

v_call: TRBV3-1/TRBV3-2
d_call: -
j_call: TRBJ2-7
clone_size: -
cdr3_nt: TGTGCCAGCAGCCAAGGGACAAATACCTACGAGCAGTACTTC
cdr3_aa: CASSQGTNTYEQYF

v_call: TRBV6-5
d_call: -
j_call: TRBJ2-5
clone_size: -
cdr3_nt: TGTGCCAGCAGTTCAGGACAGCACCGGGAGACCCAGTACTTC
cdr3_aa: CASSSGQHRETQYF

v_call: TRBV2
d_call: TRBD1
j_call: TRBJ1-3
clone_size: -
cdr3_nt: TGTGCCAGCAGCGAACAGGGGGGCTCTGGAAACACCATATATTTT
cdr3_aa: CASSEQGGSGNTIYF

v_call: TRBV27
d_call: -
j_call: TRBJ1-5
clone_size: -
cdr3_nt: TGTGCCAGCAGACCTGACAGGTTCAATCAGCCCCAGCATTTT
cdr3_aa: CASRPDRFNQPQHF

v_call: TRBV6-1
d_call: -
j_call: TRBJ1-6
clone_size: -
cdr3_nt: TGTGCCAGCAGTGAAGGGCCAGCAAGCTCCTATAATTCACCCCTCCACTTT
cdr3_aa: CASSEGPASSYNSPLHF

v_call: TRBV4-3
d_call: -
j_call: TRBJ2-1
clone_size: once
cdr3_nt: TGCGCCAGCAGCCAAGACGGAGGGGGCCGTTACAATGAGCAGTTCTTC
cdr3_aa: CASSQDGGGRYNEQFF

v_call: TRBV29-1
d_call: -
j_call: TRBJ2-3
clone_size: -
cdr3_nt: TGCAGCGTCGTAGGGGGGAGGGGGGCAGATACGCAGTATTTT
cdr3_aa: CSVVGGRGADTQYF

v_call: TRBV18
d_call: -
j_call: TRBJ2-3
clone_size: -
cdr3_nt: TGTGCCAGCTCACCGGTGCAGGGGCCGACTAGCACAGATACGCAGTATTTT
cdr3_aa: CASSPVQGPTSTDTQYF

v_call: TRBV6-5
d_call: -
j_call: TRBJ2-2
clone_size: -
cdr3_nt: TGTGCCACCCAAAGCTGGGAACAAACCGGGGAGCTGTTTTTT
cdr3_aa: CATQSWEQTGELFF

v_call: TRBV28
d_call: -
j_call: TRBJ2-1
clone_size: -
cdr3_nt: TGTGCCAGCACCCCCGCGGATGAGGGAAGGGATGAGCAGTTCTTC
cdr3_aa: CASTPADEGRDEQFF

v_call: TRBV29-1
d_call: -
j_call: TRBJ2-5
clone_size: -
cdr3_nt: TGCAGCGTTGCCAGTGGGGGGGAGACCCAGTACTTC
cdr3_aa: CSVASGGETQYF

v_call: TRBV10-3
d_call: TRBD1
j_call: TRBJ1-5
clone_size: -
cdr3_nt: TGTGCCATCAGTGCAGGGGGAGATCAGGCTAGCAATCAGCCCCAGCATTTT
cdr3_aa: CAISAGGDQASNQPQHF

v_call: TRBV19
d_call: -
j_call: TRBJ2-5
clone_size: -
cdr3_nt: TGTGCCAGTAGGCAAGGGGAGACCCAGTACTTC
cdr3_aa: CASRQGETQYF

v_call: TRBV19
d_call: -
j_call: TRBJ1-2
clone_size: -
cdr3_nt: TGTGCCAGTAGTATAGATCGTTGGCAGGATGGCTACACCTTC
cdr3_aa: CASSIDRWQDGYTF

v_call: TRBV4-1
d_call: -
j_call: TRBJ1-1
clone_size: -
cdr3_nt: TGCGCCAGCAGCCAAGGTATGGGAACCACTGAAGCTTTCTTT
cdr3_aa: CASSQGMGTTEAFF

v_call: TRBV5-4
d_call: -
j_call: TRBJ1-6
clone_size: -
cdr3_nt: TGTGCCAGCAGCTTGATGGGGGATAATTCACCCCTCCACTTT
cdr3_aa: CASSLMGDNSPLHF

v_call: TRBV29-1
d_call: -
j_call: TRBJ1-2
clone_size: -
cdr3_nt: TGCAGCGTTGAGGAAGGCTACACCTTC
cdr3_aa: CSVEEGYTF

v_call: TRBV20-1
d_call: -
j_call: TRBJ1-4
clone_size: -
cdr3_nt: TGCAGTGCTAGTTCCAGGGGTGCCCCGGGTGAAAAACTGTTTTTT
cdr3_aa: CSASSRGAPGEKLFF

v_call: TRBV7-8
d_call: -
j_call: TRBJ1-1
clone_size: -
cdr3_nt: TGTGCCAGCTCCGGGCAGGGTGAAACTGAAGCTTTCTTT
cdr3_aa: CASSGQGETEAFF

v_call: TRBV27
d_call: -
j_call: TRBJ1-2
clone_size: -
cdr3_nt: TGTGCCAGCAGTTTGTATGGGGGGGTGTATGGCTACACCTTC
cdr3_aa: CASSLYGGVYGYTF

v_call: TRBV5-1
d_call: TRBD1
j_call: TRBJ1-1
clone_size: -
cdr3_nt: TGCGCCAGCAGCCTATCCGGGACAGGGGTAACTGAAGCTTTCTTT
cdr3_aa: CASSLSGTGVTEAFF

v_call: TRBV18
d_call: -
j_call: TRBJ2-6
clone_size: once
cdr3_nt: TGTGCCAGCTCACGTGGGACGGCTGATGTCCTGACTTTC
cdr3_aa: CASSRGTADVLTF

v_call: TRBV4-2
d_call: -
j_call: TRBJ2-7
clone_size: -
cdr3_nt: TGTGCCAGCAGCCAAGGGGCACAGGACTACGAGCAGTACTTC
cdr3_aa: CASSQGAQDYEQYF

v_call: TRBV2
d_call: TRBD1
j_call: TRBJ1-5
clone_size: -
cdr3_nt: TGTGCCAGCAGGGGACAGGGTACGCAGCCCCAGCATTTT
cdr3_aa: CASRGQGTQPQHF

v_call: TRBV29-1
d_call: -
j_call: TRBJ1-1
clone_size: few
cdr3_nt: TGCAGCTCTTTAGACGGGGACACTGAAGCTTTCTTT
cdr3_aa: CSSLDGDTEAFF

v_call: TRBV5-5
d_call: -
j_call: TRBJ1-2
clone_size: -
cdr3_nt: TGTGCCAGCAGCTTAACAGAGTACCCGACCGGTGGCTACACCTTC
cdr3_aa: CASSLTEYPTGGYTF

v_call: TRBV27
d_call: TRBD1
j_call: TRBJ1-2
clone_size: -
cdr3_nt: TGTGCCAGCAGTCCCTCAACTCTGCGGGACAGCTATGGCTACACCTTC
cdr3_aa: CASSPSTLRDSYGYTF

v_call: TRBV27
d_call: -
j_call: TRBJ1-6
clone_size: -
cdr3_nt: TGTGCCAGCAGTTTGGACGGAGTAAGACCCCTCCACTTT
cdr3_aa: CASSLDGVRPLHF

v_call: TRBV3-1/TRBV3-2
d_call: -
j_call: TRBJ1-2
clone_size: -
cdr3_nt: TGTGCCAGCAGCCAGTGGACAGCTAACTATGGCTACACCTTC
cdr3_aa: CASSQWTANYGYTF

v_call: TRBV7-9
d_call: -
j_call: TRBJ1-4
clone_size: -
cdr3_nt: TGTGCCAGCAGCTTGACAGCCCTTAATGAAAAACTGTTTTTT
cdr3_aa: CASSLTALNEKLFF

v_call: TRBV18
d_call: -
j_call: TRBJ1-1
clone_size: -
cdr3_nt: TGTGCCAGCTCACCAATTGAGGGCACTGAAGCTTTCTTT
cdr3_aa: CASSPIEGTEAFF

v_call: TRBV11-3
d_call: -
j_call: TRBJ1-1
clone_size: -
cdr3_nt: TGTGCCAGCAGCTCACAGAACGCCCCTGAAGCTTTCTTT
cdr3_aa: CASSSQNAPEAFF

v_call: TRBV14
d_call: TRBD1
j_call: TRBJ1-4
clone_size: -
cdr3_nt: TGTGCCAGCAGCCTTTCCAGGGGGCGAACTGAAAAACTGTTTTTT
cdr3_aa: CASSLSRGRTEKLFF

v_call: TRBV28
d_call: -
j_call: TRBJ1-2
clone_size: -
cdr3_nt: TGTGCCAGCAGTTTAAGGGGTTTTGCAACTAACTATGGCTACACCTTC
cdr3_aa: CASSLRGFATNYGYTF

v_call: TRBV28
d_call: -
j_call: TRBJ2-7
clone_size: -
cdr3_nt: TGTGCCAGCAGTTTAGTGCCGGGCCACTCCTACGAGCAGTACTTC
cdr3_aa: CASSLVPGHSYEQYF

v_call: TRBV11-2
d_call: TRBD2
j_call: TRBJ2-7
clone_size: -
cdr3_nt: TGTGCCAGCAGCCTAACGGGAGGCGGGCACGAGCAGTACTTC
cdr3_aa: CASSLTGGGHEQYF

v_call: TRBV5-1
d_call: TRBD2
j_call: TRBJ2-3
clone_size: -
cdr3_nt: TGCGCCAGCAGCCTGACTAGCGGGGGGGCCATAGATACGCAGTATTTT
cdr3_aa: CASSLTSGGAIDTQYF

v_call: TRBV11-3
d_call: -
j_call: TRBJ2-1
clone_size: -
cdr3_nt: TGTGCCAGCAGCCCCCCCCACGATGAGCAGTTCTTC
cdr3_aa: CASSPPHDEQFF

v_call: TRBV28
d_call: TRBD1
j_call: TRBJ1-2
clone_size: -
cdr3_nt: TGTGCCAGCAGGACCTCTGGGACAGGGGGCATTGGCTACACCTTC
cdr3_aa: CASRTSGTGGIGYTF

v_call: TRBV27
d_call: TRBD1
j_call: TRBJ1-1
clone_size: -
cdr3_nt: TGTGCCAGCAGTGTGAGCCCGGGACAGGGGTTTACTGAAGCTTTCTTT
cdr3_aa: CASSVSPGQGFTEAFF